The entry that follows covers one T cell receptor (beta chain) sequence. The antigen is unknown. This entry is derived from a study of cytomegalovirus exposure and HLA in healthy donors. The germline CDR1 and CDR2 sequences are SEHNR and FQNEAQ (reference sequence). Trimming cost V 3 bases and J 5 bases, with 10 bases left between them. This CDR3 comprises 13 residues. PCR involved 60 Vbeta and 13 Jbeta primers. Profiled with immunoSEQ multiplex PCR; TCRdb holds only in-frame clones, not every one. The sample has 77,000 or so clones, 84% seen once. General study results and limits: Some V segments, including TRBV6-2 and TRBV6-3, were excluded as indistinguishable. In a later analysis, TCR beta V- and J-gene trimming showed a link to a missense DCLRE1C variant.

The sequence derives from a man in his 70s in good health and CMV-seropositive. Sequenced: PBMCs. V gene TRBV7-9 combines with J gene TRBJ1-1; maybe TRBD1 (5 bases). CDR3 sequence: CASSLSGRTEAFF. In nucleotides, the CDR3 is TGTGCCAGCAGCTTGTCAGGGCGGACTGAAGCTTTCTTT.